Sequencing of this T cell receptor beta chain was carried out in a study of post-analysis software for immune sequencing data. Findings and caveats of the study: Normalized Chao1 diversity in multiple sclerosis patients fell significantly below that of controls. In patients, TRBV5-6, TRBV5-1 and TRBV20-1 belonged to five TRBV segments found more frequently than in controls. The F measure placed samples prepared in the same batch into strongly shared clusters.

The authors incorporated unique molecular identifiers into the TCR beta cDNA libraries. Input of roughly 1 to 11 million T cells yielded around 500,000 cDNA molecules. TCRdb reprocessed the PCR reads with MiXCR, giving one entry per CDR3 protein. The sample consists of about 800,000 distinct CDR3 sequences, about 32% of them appearing once. The ends were cut back, 3 bases at V and 4 bases at J, with 9 bases in the middle. Germline values: CDR1 DFQATT, CDR2 SNEGSKA (reference sequence). This CDR3 spans 12 amino acids. This clonotype came up a few times. Its antigen remains unidentified. Sequences were obtained from blood. The chain recombines TRBV20-1 with TRBJ2-5; a possible D gene is TRBD2 (5 bases). The receptor's source is a girl aged 10 to 17 with multiple sclerosis. The CDR3: CSARLAPETQYF. The CDR3 region has the DNA TGCAGTGCTAGGCTAGCCCCAGAGACCCAGTACTTC.